This is a list of T cell receptor beta chains from one sample in a study of T cells in Graves' hyperthyroidism and ophthalmopathy. MiXCR, applied by TCRdb to the multiplex PCR reads, yields one record per CDR3 protein. The sample yields about 280,000 distinct CDR3 sequences, less than 30% seen once. The source material was blood. All receptors come from a man aged 40-49 years with Graves' hyperthyroidism that later progressed to Graves' ophthalmopathy. The CDR3 runs from the conserved cysteine through the conserved F or W. A D gene is named only where the DNA matches it firmly. Size tells how often a clone was seen (once, few, many) or the class of an expanded clone, and some rows leave it out.

CDR3 DNA: TGTGCCAGCAGCTTAGGGGCGGGGTTGCGGGATTCCTACGAGCAGTACTTC
CDR3 protein: CASSLGAGLRDSYEQYF
clone size: many
J gene: TRBJ2-7
D gene: -
V gene: TRBV7-6

CDR3 DNA: TGCAGTGCGGAAGACGGGACAGCCCACTACACCTTC
CDR3 protein: CSAEDGTAHYTF
clone size: -
J gene: TRBJ1-2
D gene: TRBD1
V gene: TRBV20-1

CDR3 DNA: TGTGCCACCAGCAGAGCTCCCAGACATTCCTCTGGAAACACCATATATTTT
CDR3 protein: CATSRAPRHSSGNTIYF
clone size: many
J gene: TRBJ1-3
D gene: -
V gene: TRBV15

CDR3 DNA: TGCAGTGCAACTAGCGGGAGGGCCCGTGAGCAGTACTTC
CDR3 protein: CSATSGRAREQYF
clone size: many
J gene: TRBJ2-7
D gene: TRBD2
V gene: TRBV20-1

CDR3 DNA: TGTGCCAGTAGAAAAAGGTGGGGGTCGGCCACGAACACCGGGGAGCTGTTTTTT
CDR3 protein: CASRKRWGSATNTGELFF
clone size: many
J gene: TRBJ2-2
D gene: -
V gene: TRBV19

CDR3 DNA: TGTGCCAGTAGTTCCCAGGTCTGGGCCTACGAGCAGTACTTC
CDR3 protein: CASSSQVWAYEQYF
clone size: -
J gene: TRBJ2-7
D gene: -
V gene: TRBV28

CDR3 DNA: TGTGCCAGCAGTGCTGGACCGAACACTGAAGCTTTCTTT
CDR3 protein: CASSAGPNTEAFF
clone size: many
J gene: TRBJ1-1
D gene: -
V gene: TRBV6-1

CDR3 DNA: TGTGCCAGCAGCGATATAAGGACACCCAAATACGAGCAGTACTTC
CDR3 protein: CASSDIRTPKYEQYF
clone size: -
J gene: TRBJ2-7
D gene: -
V gene: TRBV7-9

CDR3 DNA: TGTGCCAGCAGACAAATGACAGGCTATGGCTACACCTTC
CDR3 protein: CASRQMTGYGYTF
clone size: -
J gene: TRBJ1-2
D gene: -
V gene: TRBV27

CDR3 DNA: TGTGCCAGCAGCTTAGGGTCCCTCGATACACAGACCCAGTACTTC
CDR3 protein: CASSLGSLDTQTQYF
clone size: many
J gene: TRBJ2-5
D gene: -
V gene: TRBV11-2

CDR3 DNA: TGTGCCAGCAGCTCTTTCGCAGACCGGGATGGCTACACCTTC
CDR3 protein: CASSSFADRDGYTF
clone size: many
J gene: TRBJ1-2
D gene: -
V gene: TRBV11-2

CDR3 DNA: TGCAGTGCTAGCCCTGCGAACTATGGCTACACCTTC
CDR3 protein: CSASPANYGYTF
clone size: -
J gene: TRBJ1-2
D gene: -
V gene: TRBV20-1

CDR3 DNA: TGCGCCAGCAGCTTGAATAGGGACGAGCAGTACTTC
CDR3 protein: CASSLNRDEQYF
clone size: few
J gene: TRBJ2-7
D gene: -
V gene: TRBV5-1

CDR3 DNA: TGTGCCAGCAGTCGGGCAGGGGACCAGCCCCAGCATTTT
CDR3 protein: CASSRAGDQPQHF
clone size: many
J gene: TRBJ1-5
D gene: -
V gene: TRBV6-5

CDR3 DNA: TGTGCCAGCAACCAACCGAGGGGAAGACGAAACACCATATATTTT
CDR3 protein: CASNQPRGRRNTIYF
clone size: many
J gene: TRBJ1-3
D gene: -
V gene: TRBV3-1

CDR3 DNA: TGTGCCAGTAAACAGCCGGGACCTAACACTGAAGCTTTCTTT
CDR3 protein: CASKQPGPNTEAFF
clone size: many
J gene: TRBJ1-1
D gene: -
V gene: TRBV19

CDR3 DNA: TGTGCCAGCAGTGAACCCCCGGACACCTTCTTC
CDR3 protein: CASSEPPDTFF
clone size: -
J gene: TRBJ1-2
D gene: -
V gene: TRBV6-1

CDR3 DNA: TGCAGTGCTAGAGTCGGCCAGGGGGTGGCCTACGAGCAGTACTTC
CDR3 protein: CSARVGQGVAYEQYF
clone size: many
J gene: TRBJ2-7
D gene: TRBD1
V gene: TRBV20-1

CDR3 DNA: TGTGCCAGCCACCCCCAGGGGAACTATGGCTACACCTTC
CDR3 protein: CASHPQGNYGYTF
clone size: many
J gene: TRBJ1-2
D gene: -
V gene: TRBV12-3/TRBV12-4

CDR3 DNA: TGTGCCAGCGCAAGGGTTTACAATGAGCAGTTCTTC
CDR3 protein: CASARVYNEQFF
clone size: -
J gene: TRBJ2-1
D gene: -
V gene: TRBV6-2/TRBV6-3

CDR3 DNA: TGTGCCAGCAGTTGGGACAGTGATTACCACAAGGCCCAGTACTTC
CDR3 protein: CASSWDSDYHKAQYF
clone size: -
J gene: TRBJ2-5
D gene: TRBD1
V gene: TRBV12-3/TRBV12-4

CDR3 DNA: TGTGCCAGCAGCTTGATCTGGCAGGGCGCCGGGGAGCTGTTTTTT
CDR3 protein: CASSLIWQGAGELFF
clone size: many
J gene: TRBJ2-2
D gene: -
V gene: TRBV7-9

CDR3 DNA: TGTGCCAGCAATCAACAGGGTGGAAGCAATCAGCCCCAGCATTTT
CDR3 protein: CASNQQGGSNQPQHF
clone size: -
J gene: TRBJ1-5
D gene: -
V gene: TRBV6-1

CDR3 DNA: TGCGCCAGCAGCCCAGGACAGGGGGCAGACTATGGCTACACCTTC
CDR3 protein: CASSPGQGADYGYTF
clone size: many
J gene: TRBJ1-2
D gene: TRBD1
V gene: TRBV4-1

CDR3 DNA: TGTGCCAGCGACCAACTAGCGGGAGTTTTAGCCGGGGAGCTGTTTTTT
CDR3 protein: CASDQLAGVLAGELFF
clone size: many
J gene: TRBJ2-2
D gene: TRBD2
V gene: TRBV7-2

CDR3 DNA: TGCGCCAGCAGTGACCCTGTGGGAGCGGGTGGGGAGCTGTTTTTT
CDR3 protein: CASSDPVGAGGELFF
clone size: many
J gene: TRBJ2-2
D gene: -
V gene: TRBV10-2

CDR3 DNA: TGTGCCAGCAGTGAGCGGACAGGGCCCCTGAACACTGAAGCTTTCTTT
CDR3 protein: CASSERTGPLNTEAFF
clone size: once
J gene: TRBJ1-1
D gene: TRBD1
V gene: TRBV6-1

CDR3 DNA: TGTGCCAGCAAAGATGGAGCTTACACCGGGGAGCTGTTTTTT
CDR3 protein: CASKDGAYTGELFF
clone size: many
J gene: TRBJ2-2
D gene: -
V gene: TRBV2

CDR3 DNA: TGTGCCAGCAGTTTCGACAGGTCCTCTGGGGCCAACGTCCTGACTTTC
CDR3 protein: CASSFDRSSGANVLTF
clone size: -
J gene: TRBJ2-6
D gene: -
V gene: TRBV12-3/TRBV12-4

CDR3 DNA: TGTGCCAGCAGCTTGTGGGGGGACACGAGGAACTATGGCTACACCTTC
CDR3 protein: CASSLWGDTRNYGYTF
clone size: many
J gene: TRBJ1-2
D gene: -
V gene: TRBV5-5

CDR3 DNA: TGTGCCAGCAGCTTAGATTGGGCACTCCAGGGGACTAATTCACCCCTCCACTTT
CDR3 protein: CASSLDWALQGTNSPLHF
clone size: -
J gene: TRBJ1-6
D gene: -
V gene: TRBV11-3

CDR3 DNA: TGTGCCAGCAGTTACAATATTCGCCCAAATTATTGGAAGGCCGGGACAGGGAAAGAGACCCAGTACTTC
CDR3 protein: CASSYNIRPNYWKAGTGKETQYF
clone size: many
J gene: TRBJ2-5
D gene: TRBD1
V gene: TRBV6-6

CDR3 DNA: TGTGCCAGCAGCGGAGCGGGAAGCTACGAGCGGTACTTC
CDR3 protein: CASSGAGSYERYF
clone size: -
J gene: TRBJ2-7
D gene: TRBD2
V gene: TRBV6-1

CDR3 DNA: TGTGCCAGCAGCAGTGCAGGGGGCGGAGAGCAGTTCTTC
CDR3 protein: CASSSAGGGEQFF
clone size: once
J gene: TRBJ2-1
D gene: TRBD1
V gene: TRBV12-3/TRBV12-4

CDR3 DNA: TGTGCCAGCAGCAAATGGGGGAAAGAGACCCAGTACTTC
CDR3 protein: CASSKWGKETQYF
clone size: -
J gene: TRBJ2-5
D gene: -
V gene: TRBV7-3

CDR3 DNA: TGTGCCAGCAGACTGGACAGGGAGAACACTGAAGCTTTCTTT
CDR3 protein: CASRLDRENTEAFF
clone size: many
J gene: TRBJ1-1
D gene: TRBD1
V gene: TRBV12-3/TRBV12-4

CDR3 DNA: TGTGCCAGCAGTCGTCGGGGGACTGTTGAGACCCAGTACTTC
CDR3 protein: CASSRRGTVETQYF
clone size: once
J gene: TRBJ2-5
D gene: -
V gene: TRBV12-3/TRBV12-4